The 20 T cell receptor beta chains presented below share a single source sample, sequenced in a study of tumour-infiltrating T cells in Burkitt lymphoma. Using immunoSEQ multiplex PCR, the repertoire was profiled, and TCRdb retains in-frame clones only, with some absent. This table holds around 45,000 clones, less than 35% found once. Sequencing was carried out using tumor tissue. The receptors were gathered from a human donor with Burkitt lymphoma.

In DNA, the CDR3 is TGCGCCAGCAGCCCGCCGGGAGACGAGCAGTACTTC. The encoded protein is CASSPPGDEQYF. The J gene is TRBJ2-7, the V gene TRBV5-1; D is perhaps TRBD2 (6 bases). This CDR3 is built from 12 residues. CDR1 is SGHRS and CDR2 is YFSETQ in the germline V gene. V lost 4 bases and J 5 bases, leaving 10 bases between the germline ends. Supplemented by reference TRBV5-1 and TRBJ2-7, the full variable domain reads KAGVTQTPRYLIKTRGQQVTLSCSPISGHRSVSWYQQTPGQGLQFLFEYFSETQRNKGNFPGRFSGRQFSNSRSEMNVSTLELGDSALYLCASSPPGDEQYFGPGTRLTVT.

This chain joins TRBV9 and TRBJ2-5; no firm D call. The V end lost 0 bases, the J end lost 13 bases, and 19 bases lay between the germline ends. The germline V gene encodes CDR1 SGDLS and CDR2 YYNGEE. The CDR3 has 14 amino acids. The CDR3 DNA follows: TGTGCCAGCAGCGTAGGGGGATCTAGGTTCGGGCTGTACTTC. Encoded protein: CASSVGGSRFGLYF.

This chain uses TRBV5-1 with TRBJ2-2; TRBD2 might be the D (7 bases). The ends were cut back, 4 bases at V and 6 bases at J, with 16 bases in the middle. The CDR3 length is 15 residues. Germline V lookup: CDR1 SGHRS, CDR2 YFSETQ. The chain's CDR3 is CASSRGAGDSGELFF. The CDR3 coding sequence is TGCGCCAGCAGCCGGGGGGCAGGGGATTCCGGGGAGCTGTTTTTT.

This clone was counted only a few times. This sequence joins TRBV5-6 and TRBJ1-5, with TRBD1 matching over 10 bases. V lost 4 bases to trimming and J lost 6 bases; unmatched junction nucleotides: 10. Germline V gives CDR1 SGHDT, CDR2 YYEEEE. The CDR3 length is 16 residues. CDR3 in DNA: TGTGCCAGCAGCGGAGTGGGACAGGGGATCGGTCAGCCCCAGCATTTT. Translated, it gives CASSGVGQGIGQPQHF.

This clone was counted only a few times. The rearrangement uses TRBV5-1 and TRBJ1-2, with D perhaps matching TRBD1 (6 bases). Trimming took 3 bases from V and 4 from J, leaving 10 bases between them. Germline V lookup: CDR1 SGHRS, CDR2 YFSETQ. The CDR3 runs 13 residues. CDR3 in amino acids: CASSSDSSYGYTF. The CDR3 DNA is TGCGCCAGCAGCTCGGACAGCTCCTATGGCTACACCTTC.

J is TRBJ2-3 and V is TRBV30; tentative D call: TRBD1 (6 bases). The CDR3 is 14 residues long. CDR1 and CDR2 from the germline V gene are GTSNPN and SVGIG (reference sequence). V was clipped by 5 bases and J by 2 bases, with 14 bases between them. CDR3 bases: TGTGCCTGGGCCCCAGGGGCTTACACAGATACGCAGTATTTT. This codes for CAWAPGAYTDTQYF.

The V call is TRBV19, the J call TRBJ1-5, with D unresolved. The ends were cut back, 7 bases at V and 0 bases at J, with 13 bases in the middle. Germline values: CDR1 LNHDA, CDR2 SQIVND (reference sequence). The CDR3 contains 15 residues. The CDR3 is CASTTVWNSNQPQHF. CDR3 nucleotides: TGTGCCAGTACGACGGTCTGGAATAGCAATCAGCCCCAGCATTTT.

This clone was seen a handful of times. The rearrangement uses TRBV4-3 and TRBJ1-2; tentative D call: TRBD1 (5 bases). V was pared by 0 bases and J by 1 base, with 27 bases between. This CDR3 is built from 21 residues. Germline CDR1 and CDR2: LGHNA and YSLEER. CDR3 nucleotide sequence: TGCGCCAGCAGCCAAGACCCGCCGGGGAGGGGTTTGGGAGGGAATAACTATGGCTACACCTTC. This encodes CASSQDPPGRGLGGNNYGYTF.

Only a few counts were recorded for this clone. The chain combines TRBV7-2 with TRBJ1-1; D gene ambiguous. CDR1 SGHTA and CDR2 FQGNSA come from the germline V gene. The CDR3 consists of 14 residues. Trimming stripped 3 bases from V and 3 bases from J, with 11 bases between. The CDR3 here is CASSLSIGDTEAFF. CDR3 coding DNA: TGTGCCAGCAGCTTGTCGATTGGGGACACTGAAGCTTTCTTT. The complete variable domain, with remaining parts taken from reference TRBV7-2 and TRBJ1-1, reads GAGVSQSPSNKVTEKGKDVELRCDPISGHTALYWYRQSLGQGLEFLIYFQGNSAPDKSGLPSDRFSAERTGGSVSTLTIQRTQQEDSAVYLCASSLSIGDTEAFFGQGTRLTVV.

This clone appeared a few times. The J gene is TRBJ1-3, the V gene TRBV7-9; no firm D call. The CDR3 runs 14 residues. Germline lookup yields CDR1 SEHNR and CDR2 FQNEAQ (reference sequence). V was trimmed by 5 bases and J by 2 bases, leaving 10 bases between them. This CDR3 is CASSLRGAGNTIYF. CDR3 in DNA: TGTGCCAGCAGCCTCCGTGGGGCTGGAAACACCATATATTTT.

In this sample, this clone turned up a few times. The chain has TRBV4-3 and TRBJ2-3; 14 bases are shared with TRBD2. V was pared by 4 bases and J by 1 base, with 13 bases of the junction left unmatched. This CDR3 spans 20 amino acids. Germline-derived CDR1 and CDR2 are LGHNA and YSLEER. The CDR3 DNA reads as TGCGCCAGCAGCCTCCAAAGGACTAGCGGGGGGCTGGTGGGCACAGATACGCAGTATTTT. It codes for CASSLQRTSGGLVGTDTQYF.

The V gene is TRBV18, the J gene TRBJ1-5; D may be TRBD1 (5 bases). CDR1 KGHSH and CDR2 LQKENI come from the germline V gene. Trimming pared 2 bases from V and 0 bases from J, leaving 11 bases between. This CDR3 has 16 amino acids. DNA for the CDR3: TGTGCCAGCTCACCAGGGGGGGGAAATAGCAATCAGCCCCAGCATTTT. It translates to CASSPGGGNSNQPQHF.

The chain carries TRBV4-2 and TRBJ2-2, with 7 bases identical to TRBD1. This CDR3 contains 16 residues. Germline CDR1 and CDR2: LGHNA and YNFKEQ. V shed 0 bases and J 4 bases; nucleotides not matched to a gene: 5. The CDR3 loop reads CASSQDSRGSTGELFF. CDR3 nucleotides: TGTGCCAGCAGCCAAGATAGCAGGGGGTCCACCGGGGAGCTGTTTTTT.

The chain joins TRBV4-1 to TRBJ2-3, with 7 bases fitting TRBD2. CDR1 and CDR2 (germline): MGHRA, YSYEKL. The junction had 9 bases not matched to a gene; V was cut back by 2 bases and J by 4 bases. This CDR3 comprises 16 residues. CDR3 region: CASSQFVSGSADTQYF. CDR3 nucleotide sequence: TGCGCCAGCAGCCAATTTGTTAGCGGGTCTGCAGATACGCAGTATTTT.

This chain uses TRBV11-2 with TRBJ2-7; perhaps TRBD2 as D (5 bases). This CDR3 has 13 residues. Trimming removed 0 bases at V and 5 bases at J, with 8 bases between. The germline V gene has CDR1 SGHAT and CDR2 FQNNGV. This CDR3 is CASSLDIGDEQYF. The DNA for the CDR3 is TGTGCCAGCAGCTTAGATATCGGGGACGAGCAGTACTTC.

This clone was counted a few times. This chain uses TRBV7-2 with TRBJ1-5; a possible D gene is TRBD1 (5 bases). V was shortened by 4 bases and J by 1 base, with 5 bases between the two germline ends. From germline, CDR1 is SGHTA and CDR2 FQGNSA. The CDR3 is made up of 13 amino acids. CDR3 protein: CASSSGSNQPQHF. The CDR3 bases are TGTGCCAGCAGCTCAGGGAGCAATCAGCCCCAGCATTTT.

This rearrangement joins TRBV7-2 to TRBJ1-1, with 10 bases matching TRBD1. The CDR3 spans 16 residues. The V segment lost 0 bases and the J segment 4 bases; nucleotides outside the gene matches: 5. CDR1 and CDR2 from the germline V gene are SGHTA and FQGNSA. CDR3 sequence (DNA): TGTGCCAGCAGCTTAGCGACAGGGGGCTACGGCACTGAAGCTTTCTTT. This codes for CASSLATGGYGTEAFF. Full variable domain (remainder filled in from reference TRBV7-2 and TRBJ1-1): GAGVSQSPSNKVTEKGKDVELRCDPISGHTALYWYRQSLGQGLEFLIYFQGNSAPDKSGLPSDRFSAERTGGSVSTLTIQRTQQEDSAVYLCASSLATGGYGTEAFFGQGTRLTVV.

This clone was picked up a small number of times. The V call is TRBV5-1, the J call TRBJ2-5; D is possibly TRBD1 (6 bases). Trimming removed 2 bases at V and 5 bases at J, with 19 bases between. The CDR3 has 16 amino acids. Per germline, CDR1 SGHRS and CDR2 YFSETQ. CDR3 protein: CASSFQNTGRGETQYF. The CDR3 nucleotides read TGCGCCAGCAGCTTCCAAAACACGGGCAGGGGTGAGACCCAGTACTTC.

The chain uses TRBV18 and TRBJ2-5; no clear D gene. CDR3 length: 13 amino acids. Per the germline V gene, CDR1 is KGHSH and CDR2 is LQKENI. V was shortened by 3 bases and J by 3 bases, with 8 bases between the two germline ends. The CDR3 DNA is TGTGCCAGCTCACCCGGCCCAGAAGAGACCCAGTACTTC. Protein sequence: CASSPGPEETQYF.

The V and J genes are TRBV7-9 and TRBJ1-5, with 7 bases lining up with TRBD1. The CDR3 covers 13 residues. V trimming: 5 bases; J trimming: 7 bases; junction bases outside the gene matches: 5. Germline CDR1 and CDR2: SEHNR and FQNEAQ (reference sequence). The DNA of the CDR3 is TGTGCCAGCAGCCCCCAGACAGGGCAGCCCCAGCATTTT. As protein: CASSPQTGQPQHF.